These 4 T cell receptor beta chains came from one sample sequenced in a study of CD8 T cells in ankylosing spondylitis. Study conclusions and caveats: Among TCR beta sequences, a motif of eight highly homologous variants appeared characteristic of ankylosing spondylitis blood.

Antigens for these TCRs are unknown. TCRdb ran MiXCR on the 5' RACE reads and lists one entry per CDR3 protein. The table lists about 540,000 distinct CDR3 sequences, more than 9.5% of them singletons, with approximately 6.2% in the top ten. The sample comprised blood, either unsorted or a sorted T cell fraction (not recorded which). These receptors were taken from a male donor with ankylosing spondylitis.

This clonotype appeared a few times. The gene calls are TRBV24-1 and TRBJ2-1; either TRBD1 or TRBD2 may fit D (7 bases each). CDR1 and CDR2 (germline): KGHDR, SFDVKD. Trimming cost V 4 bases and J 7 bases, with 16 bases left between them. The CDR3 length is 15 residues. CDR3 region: CATSEGPGGENEQFF. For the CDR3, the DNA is TGTGCCACCAGTGAGGGCCCAGGGGGGGAGAATGAGCAGTTCTTC.

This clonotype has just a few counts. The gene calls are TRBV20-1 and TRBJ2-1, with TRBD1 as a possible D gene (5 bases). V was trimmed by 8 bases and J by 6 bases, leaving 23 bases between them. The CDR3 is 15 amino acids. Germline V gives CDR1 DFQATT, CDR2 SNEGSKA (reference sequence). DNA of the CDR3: TGCAGTCCTACAGGAAAAGGGCCATTGGGCAATGAGCAGTTCTTC. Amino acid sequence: CSPTGKGPLGNEQFF.

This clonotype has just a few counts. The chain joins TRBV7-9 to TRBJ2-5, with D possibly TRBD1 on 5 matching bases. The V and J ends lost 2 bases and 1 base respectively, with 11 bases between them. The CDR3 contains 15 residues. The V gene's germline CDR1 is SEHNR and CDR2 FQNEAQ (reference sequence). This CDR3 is CASSLWGRFQETQYF. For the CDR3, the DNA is TGTGCCAGCAGCTTATGGGGCCGGTTCCAAGAGACCCAGTACTTC.

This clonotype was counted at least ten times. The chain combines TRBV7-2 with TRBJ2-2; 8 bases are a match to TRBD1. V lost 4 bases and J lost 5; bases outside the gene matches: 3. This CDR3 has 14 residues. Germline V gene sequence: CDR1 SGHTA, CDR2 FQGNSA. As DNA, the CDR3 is TGTGCCAGCAGCTCTTACAGGGGGACCGGGGAGCTGTTTTTT. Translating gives CASSSYRGTGELFF.